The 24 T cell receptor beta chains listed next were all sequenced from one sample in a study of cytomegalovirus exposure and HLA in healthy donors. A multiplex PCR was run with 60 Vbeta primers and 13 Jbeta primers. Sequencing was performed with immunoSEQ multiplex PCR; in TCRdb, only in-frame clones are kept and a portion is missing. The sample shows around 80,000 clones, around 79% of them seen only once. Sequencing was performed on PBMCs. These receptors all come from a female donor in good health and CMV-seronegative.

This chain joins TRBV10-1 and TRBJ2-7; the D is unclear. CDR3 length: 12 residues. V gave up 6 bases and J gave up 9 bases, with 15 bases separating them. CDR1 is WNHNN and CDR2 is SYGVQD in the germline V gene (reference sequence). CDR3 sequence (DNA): TGCGCCAGCAGCTCTTTTGGGCCAGGGCAGTACTTC. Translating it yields CASSSFGPGQYF.

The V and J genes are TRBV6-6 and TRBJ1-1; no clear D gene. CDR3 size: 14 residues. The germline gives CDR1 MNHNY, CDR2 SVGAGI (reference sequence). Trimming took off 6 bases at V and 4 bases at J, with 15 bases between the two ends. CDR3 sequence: CASSENSGFTEAFF. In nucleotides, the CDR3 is TGTGCCAGCAGCGAAAACTCGGGGTTCACTGAAGCTTTCTTT.

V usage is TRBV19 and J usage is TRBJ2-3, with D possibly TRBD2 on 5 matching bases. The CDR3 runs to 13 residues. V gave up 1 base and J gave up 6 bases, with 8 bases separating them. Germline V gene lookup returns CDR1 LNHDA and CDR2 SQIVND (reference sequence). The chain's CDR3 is CASSIGPSDTQYF. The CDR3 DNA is TGTGCCAGTAGTATAGGTCCTAGCGATACGCAGTATTTT.

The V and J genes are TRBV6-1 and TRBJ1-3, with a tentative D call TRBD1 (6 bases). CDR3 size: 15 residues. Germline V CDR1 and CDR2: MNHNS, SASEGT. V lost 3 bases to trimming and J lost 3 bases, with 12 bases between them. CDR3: CASSDPRGVGNTIYF. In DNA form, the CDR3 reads TGTGCCAGCAGTGACCCCAGGGGTGTTGGAAACACCATATATTTT.

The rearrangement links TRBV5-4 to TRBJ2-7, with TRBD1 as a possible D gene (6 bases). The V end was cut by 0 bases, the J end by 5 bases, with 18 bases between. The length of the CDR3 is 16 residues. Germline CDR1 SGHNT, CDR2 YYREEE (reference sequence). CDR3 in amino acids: CASSLGSIVQGHEQYF. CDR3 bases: TGTGCCAGCAGCTTGGGCTCTATCGTACAGGGCCACGAGCAGTACTTC.

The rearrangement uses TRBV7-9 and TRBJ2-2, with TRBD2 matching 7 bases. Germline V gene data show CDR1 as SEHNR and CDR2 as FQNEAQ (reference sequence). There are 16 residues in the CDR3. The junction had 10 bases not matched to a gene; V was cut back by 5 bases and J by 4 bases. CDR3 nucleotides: TGTGCCAGCAGCCTATTCGGCGGGAGTTTCACCGGGGAGCTGTTTTTT. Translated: CASSLFGGSFTGELFF.

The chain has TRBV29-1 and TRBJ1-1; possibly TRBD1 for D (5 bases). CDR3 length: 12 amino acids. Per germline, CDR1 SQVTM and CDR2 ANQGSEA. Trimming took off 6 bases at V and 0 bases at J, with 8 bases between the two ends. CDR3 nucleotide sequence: TGCAGCGTCGGACATATGAACACTGAAGCTTTCTTT. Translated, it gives CSVGHMNTEAFF.

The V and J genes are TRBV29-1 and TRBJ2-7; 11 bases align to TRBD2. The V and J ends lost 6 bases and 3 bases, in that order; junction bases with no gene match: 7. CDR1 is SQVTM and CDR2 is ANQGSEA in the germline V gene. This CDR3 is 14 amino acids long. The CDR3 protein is CSVDRLAGHYEQYF. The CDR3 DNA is TGCAGCGTAGATAGACTAGCGGGACACTACGAGCAGTACTTC.

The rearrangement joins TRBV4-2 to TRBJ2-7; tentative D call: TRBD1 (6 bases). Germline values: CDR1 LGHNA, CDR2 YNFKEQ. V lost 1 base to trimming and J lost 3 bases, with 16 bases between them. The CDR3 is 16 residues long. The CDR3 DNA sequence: TGTGCCAGCAGCCAAGGTCCCTCTGGGGGCAACTACGAGCAGTACTTC. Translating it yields CASSQGPSGGNYEQYF.

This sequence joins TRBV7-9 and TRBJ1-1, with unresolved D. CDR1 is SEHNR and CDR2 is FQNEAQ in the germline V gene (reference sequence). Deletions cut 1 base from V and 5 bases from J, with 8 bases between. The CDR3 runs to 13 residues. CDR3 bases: TGTGCCAGCAGCTTAGAGGCGGGGACTGAAGCTTTCTTT. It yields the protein CASSLEAGTEAFF.

CDR3 nucleotide sequence: TGTGCCAGCTCACCCTCCGTGACAGGGGGCGCATCTGGAAACACCATATATTTT. Its translation: CASSPSVTGGASGNTIYF. The genes are TRBV18 and TRBJ1-3, with 10 bases lining up with TRBD1. J was trimmed by 1 base and V by 3 bases; bases with no gene match: 9. The CDR3 covers 18 residues. Germline V gene sequence: CDR1 KGHSH, CDR2 LQKENI.

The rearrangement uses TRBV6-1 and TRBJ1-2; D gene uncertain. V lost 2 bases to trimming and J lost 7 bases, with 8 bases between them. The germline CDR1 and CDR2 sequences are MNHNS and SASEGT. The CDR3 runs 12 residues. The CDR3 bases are TGTGCCAGCAGTGAATATCCCTCTGGCTACACCTTC. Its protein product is CASSEYPSGYTF.

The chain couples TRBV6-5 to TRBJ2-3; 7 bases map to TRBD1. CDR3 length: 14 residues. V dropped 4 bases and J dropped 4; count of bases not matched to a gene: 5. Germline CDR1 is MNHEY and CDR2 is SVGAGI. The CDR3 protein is CASSLGQVADTQYF. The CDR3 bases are TGTGCCAGCAGTTTAGGACAGGTAGCAGATACGCAGTATTTT.

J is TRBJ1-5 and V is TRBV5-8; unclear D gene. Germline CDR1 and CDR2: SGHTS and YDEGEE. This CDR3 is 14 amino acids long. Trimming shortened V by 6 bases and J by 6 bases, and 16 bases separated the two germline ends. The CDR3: CASIERAAGQPQHF. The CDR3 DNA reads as TGTGCCAGCATCGAGAGGGCCGCAGGTCAGCCCCAGCATTTT.

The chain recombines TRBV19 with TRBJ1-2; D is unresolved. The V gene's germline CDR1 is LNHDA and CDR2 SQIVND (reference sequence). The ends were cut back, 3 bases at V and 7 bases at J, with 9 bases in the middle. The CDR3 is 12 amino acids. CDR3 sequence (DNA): TGTGCCAGTAGTATTTCAGTCTCTGGCTACACCTTC. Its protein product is CASSISVSGYTF.

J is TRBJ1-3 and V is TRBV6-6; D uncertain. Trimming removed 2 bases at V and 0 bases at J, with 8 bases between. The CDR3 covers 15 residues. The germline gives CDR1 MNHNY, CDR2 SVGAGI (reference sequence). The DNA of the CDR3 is TGTGCCAGCAGTTACGGGCGTGGCTCTGGAAACACCATATATTTT. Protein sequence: CASSYGRGSGNTIYF.

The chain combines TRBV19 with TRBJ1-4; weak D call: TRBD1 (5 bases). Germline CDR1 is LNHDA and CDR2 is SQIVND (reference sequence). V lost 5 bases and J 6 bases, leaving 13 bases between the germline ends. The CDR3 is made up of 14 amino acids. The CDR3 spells CASSPGREDEKLFF. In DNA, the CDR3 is TGTGCCAGTAGTCCCGGCAGGGAGGATGAAAAACTGTTTTTT.

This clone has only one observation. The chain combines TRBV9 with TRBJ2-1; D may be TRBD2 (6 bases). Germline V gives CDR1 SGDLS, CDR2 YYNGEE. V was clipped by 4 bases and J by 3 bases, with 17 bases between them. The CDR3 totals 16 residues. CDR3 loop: CASSTSGVLGYNEQFF. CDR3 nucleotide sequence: TGTGCCAGCAGCACTTCGGGGGTGTTGGGCTACAATGAGCAGTTCTTC.

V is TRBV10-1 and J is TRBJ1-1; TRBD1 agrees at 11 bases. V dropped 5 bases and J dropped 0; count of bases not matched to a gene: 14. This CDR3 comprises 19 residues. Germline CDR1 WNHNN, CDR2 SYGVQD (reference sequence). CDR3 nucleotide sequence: TGCGCCAGCAGTCCGATTCCTCCCGGGACAGGGGGGATGAACACTGAAGCTTTCTTT. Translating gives CASSPIPPGTGGMNTEAFF.

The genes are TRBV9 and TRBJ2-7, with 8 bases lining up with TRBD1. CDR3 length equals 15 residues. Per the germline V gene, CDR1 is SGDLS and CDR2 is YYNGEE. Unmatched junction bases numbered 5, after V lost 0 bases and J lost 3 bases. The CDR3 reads CASSVDAQGVYEQYF. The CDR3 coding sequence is TGTGCCAGCAGCGTAGACGCACAGGGGGTCTACGAGCAGTACTTC.

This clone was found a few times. The CDR3 spells CAWSVFTEAFF. In nucleotides, the CDR3 is TGTGCCTGGAGTGTCTTCACTGAAGCTTTCTTT. The J gene is TRBJ1-1, the V gene TRBV30; no firm D call. Between the trimmed V and J ends, which lost 0 bases and 4 bases, there was a span of 3 bases. CDR1 and CDR2 (germline): GTSNPN, SVGIG (reference sequence). The CDR3 contains 11 residues.

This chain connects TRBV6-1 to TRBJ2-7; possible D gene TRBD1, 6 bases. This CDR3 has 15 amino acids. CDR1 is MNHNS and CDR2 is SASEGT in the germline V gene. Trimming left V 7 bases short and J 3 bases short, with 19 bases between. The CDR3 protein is CASKDRGGTYYEQYF. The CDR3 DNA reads TGTGCCAGCAAGGATCGCGGTGGGACATACTACGAGCAGTACTTC.

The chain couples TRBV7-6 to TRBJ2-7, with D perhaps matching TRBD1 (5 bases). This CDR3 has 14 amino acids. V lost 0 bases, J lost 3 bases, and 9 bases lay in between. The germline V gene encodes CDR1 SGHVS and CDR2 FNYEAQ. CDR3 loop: CASSLADSLYEQYF. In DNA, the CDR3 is TGTGCCAGCAGCTTAGCAGACAGCCTCTACGAGCAGTACTTC.

The CDR3 loop reads CASSLPGATNEKLFF. The DNA for the CDR3 is TGTGCCAGCAGCTTACCAGGGGCGACTAATGAAAAACTGTTTTTT. This rearrangement joins TRBV7-9 to TRBJ1-4, with TRBD1 as a possible D gene (6 bases). The CDR3 length is 15 residues. Per the germline V gene, CDR1 is SEHNR and CDR2 is FQNEAQ (reference sequence). The germline V and J ends were trimmed by 2 bases and 2 bases, with 9 bases remaining between them. Full variable domain (remainder filled in from reference TRBV7-9 and TRBJ1-4): DTGVSQNPRHKITKRGQNVTFRCDPISEHNRLYWYRQTLGQGPEFLTYFQNEAQLEKSRLLSDRFSAERPKGSFSTLEIQRTEQGDSAMYLCASSLPGATNEKLFFGSGTQLSVL.